Presented here are 28 T cell receptor beta chains from one specimen sequenced in a study of T cells in Graves' hyperthyroidism and ophthalmopathy. What was amplified from RNA transcripts were TCR beta CDR3 regions. HTBI primers were used for first-round RT-PCR of the TCR CDR3. TCRdb independently ran MiXCR on the multiplex PCR reads; one entry per CDR3 protein. The table has about 640,000 distinct CDR3 sequences, roughly 20% seen once. Sequencing was performed on blood. These receptor sequences come from a man aged 25 to 40 with Graves' ophthalmopathy.

This clonotype has a handful of counts. The chain combines TRBV28 with TRBJ1-2, with D perhaps TRBD1 (5 bases). Trimming stripped 3 bases from V and 4 bases from J, with 15 bases between. The CDR3 extends over 15 amino acids. CDR1 is MDHEN, CDR2 SYDVKM, per germline. In DNA form, the CDR3 reads TGTGCCAGCAGTTTCCCTTCACTGGGGGGCTATGGCTACACCTTC. This gives the protein CASSFPSLGGYGYTF.

This rearrangement joins TRBV7-2 to TRBJ2-1, with TRBD2 matching over 8 bases. V dropped 6 bases and J dropped 7; count of bases not matched to a gene: 11. Germline lookup yields CDR1 SGHTA and CDR2 FQGNSA. The CDR3 length is 15 residues. The CDR3 DNA reads as TGTGCCAGCAGAACTCCGGGACTAGATACTAATGAGCAGTTCTTC. Residues: CASRTPGLDTNEQFF.

This clonotype was seen more than once but under ten times. V and J are TRBV6-1 and TRBJ2-2; the match to TRBD2 covers 9 bases. The CDR3 consists of 16 residues. Per germline, CDR1 MNHNS and CDR2 SASEGT. With V trimmed by 8 bases and J by 4 bases, 11 bases remained unmatched. CDR3 region: CASHQLAGAGTGELFF. The CDR3 DNA is TGTGCCAGCCACCAATTAGCGGGAGCGGGCACCGGGGAGCTGTTTTTT.

This clonotype was detected only a few times. The J gene is TRBJ2-1, the V gene TRBV7-3; D call uncertain. The CDR3 has 15 residues. V lost 1 base and J lost 3, with 10 bases in between. Germline CDR1 is SGHTA and CDR2 is FQGTGA. CDR3 DNA: TGTGCCAGCAGCTTAAACCCCAGTATCTACAATGAGCAGTTCTTC. This sequence encodes CASSLNPSIYNEQFF. The entire variable domain, with the rest obtained from reference TRBV7-3 and TRBJ2-1, is as follows: GAGVSQTPSNKVTEKGKYVELRCDPISGHTALYWYRQSLGQGPEFLIYFQGTGAADDSGLPNDRFFAVRPEGSVSTLKIQRTERGDSAVYLCASSLNPSIYNEQFFGPGTRLTVL.

The chain combines TRBV7-2 with TRBJ1-2; D call uncertain. The germline V gene has CDR1 SGHTA and CDR2 FQGNSA. The CDR3 contains 11 residues. The V gene lost 5 bases and the J gene lost 7 bases, with 8 bases spanning the gap. The CDR3: CASSASSGYTF. The CDR3 region has the DNA TGTGCCAGCAGCGCCTCTAGTGGCTACACCTTC.

This clonotype was found a few times. This chain uses TRBV25-1 with TRBJ2-7; 9 bases are shared with TRBD1. This CDR3 contains 16 residues. With V trimmed by 3 bases and J by 5 bases, 11 bases remained unmatched. CDR1 is MGHDK and CDR2 is SYGVNS in the germline V gene. CDR3 sequence reads: CASSDMGRDRAHEQYF. In DNA, the CDR3 is TGTGCCAGCAGTGATATGGGACGGGACAGGGCCCACGAGCAGTACTTC.

This rearrangement joins TRBV5-1 to TRBJ1-2, with 9 bases aligning to TRBD1. The CDR3 is 15 amino acids. The trim removed 4 bases at V and 3 bases at J, leaving 7 bases unmatched. Germline values: CDR1 SGHRS, CDR2 YFSETQ. The CDR3 region is CASSPTGGADYGYTF. In DNA form, the CDR3 reads TGCGCCAGCAGCCCAACAGGGGGCGCAGACTATGGCTACACCTTC. Supplemented by reference TRBV5-1 and TRBJ1-2, the full variable domain reads KAGVTQTPRYLIKTRGQQVTLSCSPISGHRSVSWYQQTPGQGLQFLFEYFSETQRNKGNFPGRFSGRQFSNSRSEMNVSTLELGDSALYLCASSPTGGADYGYTFGSGTRLTVV.

This clonotype was counted ten times or more. The rearrangement uses TRBV7-3 and TRBJ1-5; D uncertain. The CDR3 consists of 17 residues. In germline, CDR1 is SGHTA, CDR2 FQGTGA. V was trimmed by 5 bases and J by 1 base, leaving 18 bases between them. The CDR3 region is CASSQVTFRSSNQPQHF. CDR3 DNA sequence: TGTGCCAGCAGCCAAGTTACGTTCAGGAGCAGCAATCAGCCCCAGCATTTT.

The rearrangement joins TRBV19 to TRBJ2-6; D may be TRBD1 or TRBD2 (5 bases each). Deletions cut 11 bases from V and 0 bases from J, with 17 bases between. The CDR3 spans 16 residues. Germline values: CDR1 LNHDA, CDR2 SQIVND (reference sequence). CDR3 sequence reads: CAAAPGTHSGANVLTF. The DNA of the CDR3 is TGTGCCGCGGCCCCAGGGACCCACTCTGGGGCCAACGTCCTGACTTTC.

This sequence joins TRBV25-1 and TRBJ2-1, with unresolved D. Germline V gives CDR1 MGHDK, CDR2 SYGVNS. Between the trimmed V and J ends, which lost 1 base and 3 bases, there was a span of 16 bases. CDR3 length: 17 amino acids. Written as DNA, the CDR3 is TGTGCCAGCAGTGAATCCAAGGACCTGATTGTCTACAATGAGCAGTTCTTC. Translation: CASSESKDLIVYNEQFF.

The rearrangement links TRBV5-4 to TRBJ2-5; 9 bases match TRBD2. The V and J ends lost 0 bases and 5 bases, in that order; junction bases with no gene match: 5. Germline lookup yields CDR1 SGHNT and CDR2 YYREEE (reference sequence). CDR3 length: 15 residues. The CDR3, as DNA: TGTGCCAGCAGCTTGGTGCGGGAGGGCCCTGAGACCCAGTACTTC. Translated, it gives CASSLVREGPETQYF.

The J gene is TRBJ2-4, the V gene TRBV27, with a weak D call TRBD1 (8 bases). From germline, CDR1 is MNHEY and CDR2 SMNVEV (reference sequence). CDR3 length equals 16 residues. Trimming pared 5 bases from V and 4 bases from J, leaving 18 bases between. The CDR3 loop reads CASSTLYRGGKNIQYF. CDR3 bases: TGTGCCAGCAGTACCCTCTACAGGGGGGGGAAAAACATTCAGTACTTC.

This clonotype was observed at least ten times. The CDR3 DNA reads as TGTGCCAGCAGCAGGCTTGGGGAAGAGACCCAGTACTTC. Its translation: CASSRLGEETQYF. The V and J genes are TRBV28 and TRBJ2-5; no clear D gene. CDR1 and CDR2 (germline): MDHEN, SYDVKM. V was shortened by 6 bases and J by 3 bases, with 11 bases between the two germline ends. The CDR3 is 13 residues long.

This clonotype was observed many times. The CDR3 here is CASSLNRGPTDTQYF. For the CDR3, the DNA is TGTGCCAGCAGCTTAAACAGGGGGCCCACAGATACGCAGTATTTT. The chain links TRBV5-5 to TRBJ2-3, with 9 bases identical to TRBD1. The trim removed 2 bases at V and 2 bases at J, leaving 3 bases unmatched. The CDR3 loop spans 15 amino acids. In germline, CDR1 is SGHKS, CDR2 YYEKEE (reference sequence). The whole variable domain, filled in from reference TRBV5-5 and TRBJ2-3, reads DAGVTQSPTHLIKTRGQQVTLRCSPISGHKSVSWYQQVLGQGPQFIFQYYEKEERGRGNFPDRFSARQFPNYSSELNVNALLLGDSALYLCASSLNRGPTDTQYFGPGTRLTVL.

The chain is built from TRBV9 and TRBJ2-7; 8 bases align to TRBD1. This CDR3 is 17 amino acids long. From germline, CDR1 is SGDLS and CDR2 YYNGEE. Unmatched junction bases numbered 12, after V lost 3 bases and J lost 1 base. CDR3 DNA: TGTGCCAGCAGCGATCGGCCGACAGGGGTGGAGTCCTACGAGCAGTACTTC. Residues: CASSDRPTGVESYEQYF.

The rearrangement links TRBV10-3 to TRBJ2-7; no reliable D call. CDR3 length: 13 residues. CDR1 and CDR2 (germline): ENHRY, SYGVKD. The ends were cut back, 10 bases at V and 5 bases at J, with 18 bases in the middle. The CDR3 coding sequence is TGTGCCACCGTCCAAAACCCCCGGAACGAGCAGTACTTC. Its protein product is CATVQNPRNEQYF.

The chain couples TRBV9 to TRBJ2-7; no clear D gene. The CDR3 totals 14 residues. Germline V gives CDR1 SGDLS, CDR2 YYNGEE. Trimming took off 0 bases at V and 2 bases at J, with 9 bases between the two ends. The CDR3: CASSVDGRPYEQYF. The CDR3 DNA follows: TGTGCCAGCAGCGTAGATGGCAGGCCCTACGAGCAGTACTTC.

This chain links TRBV29-1 with TRBJ2-1; D remains ambiguous. The length of the CDR3 is 9 residues. V lost 4 bases and J 8 bases, leaving 3 bases between the germline ends. In germline, CDR1 is SQVTM, CDR2 ANQGSEA. CDR3 protein: CSVGYEQFF. As DNA, the CDR3 is TGCAGCGTTGGTTATGAGCAGTTCTTC.

The table lists this clonotype with many counts. V usage is TRBV28 and J usage is TRBJ1-2, with 7 positions matching TRBD1. This CDR3 has 12 residues. Germline V gene sequence: CDR1 MDHEN, CDR2 SYDVKM. Trimming took 8 bases from V and 4 from J; bases not matched to a gene: 4. CDR3 sequence reads: CASRDSGYGYTF. The CDR3 DNA sequence: TGTGCCAGCCGGGACAGCGGCTATGGCTACACCTTC.

V usage is TRBV12-3 or TRBV12-4 and J usage is TRBJ2-5, with D unclear. V was cut by 3 bases and J by 7 bases, with 6 bases left in between. The CDR3 is 11 amino acids. The CDR3 DNA reads TGTGCCAGCAGTTTCGAGTGGACCCAGTACTTC. Its protein is CASSFEWTQYF.

A few counts support this clonotype. The gene calls are TRBV9 and TRBJ2-3; D perhaps matches TRBD2 (6 bases). This CDR3 comprises 16 residues. The germline V and J ends were trimmed by 7 bases and 0 bases, with 18 bases remaining between them. The germline V gene has CDR1 SGDLS and CDR2 YYNGEE. The CDR3, as DNA: TGTGCCAGCGCCCCACCAGCGGGCGCTAGCACAGATACGCAGTATTTT. Protein: CASAPPAGASTDTQYF. Together with reference TRBV9 and TRBJ2-3, the CDR3 gives the full variable domain: DSGVTQTPKHLITATGQRVTLRCSPRSGDLSVYWYQQSLDQGLQFLIQYYNGEERAKGNILERFSAQQFPDLHSELNLSSLELGDSALYFCASAPPAGASTDTQYFGPGTRLTVL.

This clonotype was detected a few times. The V gene is TRBV3-1, the J gene TRBJ2-7; D gene unclear. Germline lookup yields CDR1 LGHDT and CDR2 YNNKEL (reference sequence). This CDR3 is 12 amino acids long. The ends were cut back, 0 bases at V and 6 bases at J, with 6 bases in the middle. The CDR3 DNA is TGTGCCAGCAGCCAAGATCTCTCCGAGCAGTACTTC. The encoded protein is CASSQDLSEQYF.

In this sample, this clonotype turned up many times. The chain links TRBV5-1 to TRBJ2-7, with D perhaps matching TRBD1 or TRBD2 (5 bases each). With 5 bases removed from V and 3 bases from J, the gap between germline ends came to 18 bases. The CDR3 consists of 15 residues. CDR1 is SGHRS, CDR2 YFSETQ, per germline. The CDR3 here is CASRERDGSFYEQYF. CDR3 sequence (DNA): TGCGCCAGCAGGGAACGGGACGGGTCCTTCTACGAGCAGTACTTC. The whole variable domain, remainder taken from reference TRBV5-1 and TRBJ2-7, is KAGVTQTPRYLIKTRGQQVTLSCSPISGHRSVSWYQQTPGQGLQFLFEYFSETQRNKGNFPGRFSGRQFSNSRSEMNVSTLELGDSALYLCASRERDGSFYEQYFGPGTRLTVT.

Of note for this clonotype: Given a much more abundant clone one base away, this may be a read error. The rearrangement joins TRBV5-1 to TRBJ1-1; perhaps TRBD1 as D (6 bases). Germline V gene data show CDR1 as SGHRS and CDR2 as YFSETQ. The CDR3 has 14 amino acids. Trimming removed 5 bases at V and 10 bases at J, with 21 bases between. The CDR3 here is CASRTDRSPFGAFF. The CDR3 DNA is TGCGCCAGCAGAACAGACAGGTCACCTTTCGGAGCTTTCTTT.

The CDR3 spells CASSEARGGTSGVNEQFF. The CDR3 nucleotides are TGTGCCAGCAGTGAAGCCCGCGGGGGAACTAGCGGAGTTAATGAGCAGTTCTTC. This rearrangement joins TRBV6-4 to TRBJ2-1; 8 bases fit TRBD2. V lost 3 bases to trimming and J lost 7 bases; unmatched junction nucleotides: 17. The CDR3 consists of 18 residues. The germline V gene encodes CDR1 MRHNA and CDR2 SNTAGT.

This clonotype was seen only a few times. The chain recombines TRBV5-5 with TRBJ1-2; D is uncertain. Germline lookup yields CDR1 SGHKS and CDR2 YYEKEE (reference sequence). The CDR3 loop spans 13 amino acids. V was cut by 4 bases and J by 2 bases, with 9 bases left in between. The CDR3 spells CASSRVENYGYTF. The DNA for the CDR3 is TGTGCCAGCAGCCGCGTGGAGAACTATGGCTACACCTTC.

The chain carries TRBV29-1 and TRBJ1-1, with 8 nucleotides matching TRBD1. The CDR3 has 13 residues. CDR1 is SQVTM, CDR2 ANQGSEA, per germline. V lost 1 base and J lost 4; bases outside the gene matches: 2. The CDR3 region is CSVEVRGPTEAFF. The CDR3 DNA reads as TGCAGCGTTGAAGTCAGGGGGCCCACTGAAGCTTTCTTT.

J is TRBJ2-5 and V is TRBV20-1, with D perhaps TRBD1 (7 bases). Trimming stripped 0 bases from V and 6 bases from J, with 20 bases between. The CDR3 has 16 amino acids. CDR1 and CDR2 (germline): DFQATT, SNEGSKA (reference sequence). CDR3 coding DNA: TGCAGTGCTAGAGATCTCTTGAAGGGGGCGGGAAAGACCCAGTACTTC. It is translated as CSARDLLKGAGKTQYF.